The 13 T cell receptor beta chains below come from one sample, sequenced in a study of CD8+CD57+ T cells in acquired aplastic anemia. It was genomic DNA that served as the template for profiling TCR beta VDJ and CDR3. MiXCR, run by TCRdb on the reads, gives a single entry per CDR3 protein. The table records hundreds of thousands of distinct CDR3 sequences, 65% to 80% of them present only once. Sequencing was carried out using sorted CD4+, CD8+, or CD8+CD57+ T cells (not recorded which) from PBMCs. Receptors were obtained from a human donor in good health, serving as a control.

This clonotype occurred once. The V call is TRBV7-2, the J call TRBJ2-7, with D perhaps assigned TRBD1 or TRBD2 (6 bases each). CDR1 is SGHTA, CDR2 FQGNSA, per germline. The CDR3 runs 13 residues. The CDR3 reads CASGWGASYEQYF. The DNA of the CDR3 is TGTGCTAGCGGATGGGGGGCTTCCTACGAGCAGTACTTC.

The rearrangement joins TRBV7-2 to TRBJ1-5, with a possible D match to TRBD1 (5 bases). V was shortened by 3 bases and J by 16 bases, with 25 bases between the two germline ends. The CDR3 is 15 amino acids. Germline-derived CDR1 and CDR2 are SGHTA and FQGNSA. CDR3 DNA: TGTGCCAGCAGCTTTGGACATAACACTGAAGCTCTCTTTCATTTT. Encoded protein: CASSFGHNTEALFHF.

Many counts were recorded for this clonotype. The chain uses TRBV24-1 and TRBJ2-6; D unresolved. Trimming left V 3 bases short and J 4 bases short, with 12 bases between. CDR1 and CDR2 (germline): KGHDR, SFDVKD. The length of the CDR3 is 16 residues. Here the CDR3 reads CATSDNVGSGANVLTF. CDR3 bases: TGTGCCACCAGTGATAATGTCGGTTCCGGGGCCAACGTCCTGACTTTC.

The chain joins TRBV20-1 to TRBJ1-2; no firm D call. This CDR3 is 13 amino acids long. The ends were cut back, 5 bases at V and 9 bases at J, with 19 bases in the middle. Per germline, CDR1 DFQATT and CDR2 SNEGSKA (reference sequence). CDR3 region: CSAASGSNQRYTF. The CDR3 DNA follows: TGCAGTGCTGCGTCGGGAAGCAATCAGCGCTACACCTTC.

As to this clonotype: Here the CDR3 omits its conserved ending phenylalanine or tryptophan, so a read error is the likely source. The DNA is left out, because the CDR3 cannot be placed on it with certainty; the CDR3 is given as TCRdb lists it. The rearrangement uses TRBV2 and TRBJ2-6; TRBD1 reflects the table's D call only, with no check against the DNA. The CDR3 has 15 amino acids, counting both end residues. Germline CDR1 SNHLY, CDR2 FYNNEI. CDR3 region: CASSQGGDDGYTLSS.

The V gene is TRBV19, the J gene TRBJ2-7; D gene uncertain. The CDR3 is 15 residues long. V was shortened by 6 bases and J by 3 bases, with 18 bases between the two germline ends. Germline V gene lookup returns CDR1 LNHDA and CDR2 SQIVND (reference sequence). CDR3 in DNA: TGTGCCAGTAGCACCCAGACACCGATCGACTACGAGCAGTACTTC. Translating gives CASSTQTPIDYEQYF.

This chain joins TRBV2 and TRBJ2-1, with D maybe TRBD1 (6 bases). The CDR3 runs to 16 residues. Deletions cut 3 bases from V and 10 bases from J, with 22 bases between. CDR1 is SNHLY, CDR2 FYNNEI, per germline. The CDR3 coding sequence is TGTGCCAGCAGTGACAAGAGGGGGACCCCGACAGAGGAGCAGTTCTTC. This encodes CASSDKRGTPTEEQFF.

A remark on this clonotype: It is unclear where the CDR3 begins or ends on the DNA, so no DNA is shown, and the CDR3 is as TCRdb lists it. CDR3 region: CASSPEPKPFGYTFGYF. The chain links TRBV19 to TRBJ1-5. Germline CDR1 reads LNHDA; CDR2 reads SQIVND (reference sequence). Ends included, the CDR3 has 17 residues.

Points on this clonotype: At one of its ends the junction is not consistent with the germline gene, which may arise from a read error. The chain carries TRBV20-1 and TRBJ2-1; D is ambiguous. The CDR3 has 14 amino acids. CDR1 and CDR2 from the germline V gene are DFQATT and SNEGSKA (reference sequence). CDR3 protein: CSARARPTTDEQFF. As DNA, the CDR3 is TGCAGCGCTAGAGCTCGCCCGACGACTGATGAGCAGTTCTTC.

On this clonotype: The junction does not match germline at one end; this may be a read error. The chain couples TRBV6-6 to TRBJ1-5; perhaps TRBD1 as D (5 bases). The CDR3 consists of 18 residues. From germline, CDR1 is MNHNY and CDR2 SVGAGI (reference sequence). The CDR3 DNA reads TGTGCCAGCAGACCTATTGGAGGTCGAGGAACAGGTTACCAGCCCCGGCATTTT. Translated: CASRPIGGRGTGYQPRHF.

In regard to this clonotype: Here the CDR3 omits its conserved ending phenylalanine or tryptophan, so a read error is the likely source. It is unclear where the CDR3 begins or ends on the DNA, so no DNA is shown, and the CDR3 is as TCRdb lists it. This chain links TRBV7-9 with TRBJ2-1. The CDR3 comprises 11 residues, both ends counted. Germline V gene data show CDR1 as SEHNR and CDR2 as FQNEAQ (reference sequence). The chain's CDR3 is CATSGCNELWL.

This clonotype occurred many times. The gene calls are TRBV6-2 or TRBV6-3 and TRBJ2-3, with no clear D. With 2 bases removed from V and 2 bases from J, the gap between germline ends came to 5 bases. The CDR3 contains 13 residues. The germline V gene encodes CDR1 MNHEY and CDR2 SVGEGT. The CDR3 nucleotides are TGTGCCAGCAGTTACCCGATCACAGATACGCAGTATTTT. It is translated as CASSYPITDTQYF.

This chain connects TRBV9 to TRBJ1-2, with TRBD1 matching 9 bases. The trim removed 2 bases at V and 13 bases at J, leaving 6 bases unmatched. Germline V gives CDR1 SGDLS, CDR2 YYNGEE. The length of the CDR3 is 12 residues. The CDR3 region is CASSVGTGQATF. The CDR3 DNA follows: TGTGCCAGCAGCGTCGGGACAGGGCAGGCCACCTTC. Looking up the rest from reference TRBV9 and TRBJ1-2 gives the full variable domain: DSGVTQTPKHLITATGQRVTLRCSPRSGDLSVYWYQQSLDQGLQFLIQYYNGEERAKGNILERFSAQQFPDLHSELNLSSLELGDSALYFCASSVGTGQATFGSGTRLTVV.